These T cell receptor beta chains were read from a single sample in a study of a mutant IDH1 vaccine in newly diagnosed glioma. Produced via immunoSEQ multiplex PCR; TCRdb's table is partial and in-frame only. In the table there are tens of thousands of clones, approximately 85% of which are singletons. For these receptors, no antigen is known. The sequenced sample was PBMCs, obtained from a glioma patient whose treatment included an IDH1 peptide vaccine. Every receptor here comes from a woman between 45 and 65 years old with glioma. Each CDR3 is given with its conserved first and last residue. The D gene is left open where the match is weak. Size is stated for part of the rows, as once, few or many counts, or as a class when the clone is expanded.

cdr3_aa: CAWSVAGRPQPQHF; j_call: TRBJ1-5; clone_size: .; v_call: TRBV30; cdr3_length: 14; d_call: .
cdr3_aa: CASSLGSEVEQYF; j_call: TRBJ2-7; clone_size: .; v_call: TRBV5-1; cdr3_length: 13; d_call: .
cdr3_aa: CASRPDREGLDEQFF; j_call: TRBJ2-1; clone_size: .; v_call: TRBV28; cdr3_length: 15; d_call: TRBD1
cdr3_aa: CASREGLAGVYEQYF; j_call: TRBJ2-7; clone_size: .; v_call: TRBV6-1; cdr3_length: 15; d_call: TRBD2
cdr3_aa: CASSLWSGVHYGYTF; j_call: TRBJ1-2; clone_size: .; v_call: TRBV28; cdr3_length: 15; d_call: .
cdr3_aa: CASSFGQDPSYEQYF; j_call: TRBJ2-7; clone_size: .; v_call: TRBV27; cdr3_length: 15; d_call: .
cdr3_aa: CASSPLAVTTDTQYF; j_call: TRBJ2-3; clone_size: .; v_call: TRBV5-1; cdr3_length: 15; d_call: TRBD2
cdr3_aa: CASTSQGTEAFF; j_call: TRBJ1-1; clone_size: few; v_call: TRBV6-6; cdr3_length: 12; d_call: .
cdr3_aa: CASSVGHEQFF; j_call: TRBJ2-1; clone_size: .; v_call: TRBV9; cdr3_length: 11; d_call: .
cdr3_aa: CASSAETGAYQPQHF; j_call: TRBJ1-5; clone_size: .; v_call: TRBV6-1; cdr3_length: 15; d_call: .
cdr3_aa: CASLENQETQYF; j_call: TRBJ2-5; clone_size: .; v_call: TRBV2; cdr3_length: 12; d_call: .
cdr3_aa: CASSLQGSNYGYTF; j_call: TRBJ1-2; clone_size: once; v_call: TRBV28; cdr3_length: 14; d_call: .
cdr3_aa: CASSGGQNTGELFF; j_call: TRBJ2-2; clone_size: .; v_call: TRBV10-1; cdr3_length: 14; d_call: .
cdr3_aa: CASSQSAGAYSNQPQHF; j_call: TRBJ1-5; clone_size: .; v_call: TRBV18; cdr3_length: 17; d_call: .
cdr3_aa: CASSPRPKNQPQHF; j_call: TRBJ1-5; clone_size: .; v_call: TRBV18; cdr3_length: 14; d_call: .
cdr3_aa: CASSPGTGGCSPLHF; j_call: TRBJ1-6; clone_size: .; v_call: TRBV21-1; cdr3_length: 15; d_call: .
cdr3_aa: CASSTTGVRSLHF; j_call: TRBJ1-6; clone_size: .; v_call: TRBV19; cdr3_length: 13; d_call: TRBD1
cdr3_aa: CASSLVAKNIQYF; j_call: TRBJ2-4; clone_size: .; v_call: TRBV5-6; cdr3_length: 13; d_call: .
cdr3_aa: CASSQWDNSYEQYF; j_call: TRBJ2-7; clone_size: .; v_call: TRBV9; cdr3_length: 14; d_call: .
cdr3_aa: CASSPLTGTTGELFF; j_call: TRBJ2-2; clone_size: .; v_call: TRBV9; cdr3_length: 15; d_call: TRBD1
cdr3_aa: CASSLIGVGETQYF; j_call: TRBJ2-5; clone_size: .; v_call: TRBV5-8; cdr3_length: 14; d_call: .
cdr3_aa: CASTNHEGDYDPTSSYNEQFF; j_call: TRBJ2-1; clone_size: .; v_call: TRBV27; cdr3_length: 21; d_call: .
cdr3_aa: CASSQFGQGQETQYF; j_call: TRBJ2-5; clone_size: once; v_call: TRBV5-1; cdr3_length: 15; d_call: .
cdr3_aa: CAWRGSSGANVLTF; j_call: TRBJ2-6; clone_size: .; v_call: TRBV30; cdr3_length: 14; d_call: .
cdr3_aa: CATSPEGASTDTQYF; j_call: TRBJ2-3; clone_size: .; v_call: TRBV10-3; cdr3_length: 15; d_call: .
cdr3_aa: CASSFTRTGLSYEQYF; j_call: TRBJ2-7; clone_size: once; v_call: TRBV28; cdr3_length: 16; d_call: .
cdr3_aa: CATSTGGGNTIYF; j_call: TRBJ1-3; clone_size: .; v_call: TRBV15; cdr3_length: 13; d_call: TRBD1
cdr3_aa: CAWTILDRGGTEAFF; j_call: TRBJ1-1; clone_size: .; v_call: TRBV30; cdr3_length: 15; d_call: TRBD1
cdr3_aa: CASSPGLAGETQYF; j_call: TRBJ2-5; clone_size: once; v_call: TRBV7-3; cdr3_length: 14; d_call: TRBD2
cdr3_aa: CATSRVGSGREDRYNEQFF; j_call: TRBJ2-1; clone_size: .; v_call: TRBV15; cdr3_length: 19; d_call: TRBD2
cdr3_aa: CATRSSNQPQHF; j_call: TRBJ1-5; clone_size: .; v_call: TRBV28; cdr3_length: 12; d_call: .
cdr3_aa: CATGLAGDTGELFF; j_call: TRBJ2-2; clone_size: .; v_call: TRBV28; cdr3_length: 14; d_call: TRBD2
cdr3_aa: CASNGEEETQYF; j_call: TRBJ2-5; clone_size: .; v_call: TRBV28; cdr3_length: 12; d_call: .
cdr3_aa: CASSALGLAAYEQYF; j_call: .; clone_size: .; v_call: TRBV5-5; cdr3_length: 15; d_call: TRBD2
cdr3_aa: CASSTTIGGTGYTDTQYF; j_call: TRBJ2-3; clone_size: .; v_call: TRBV7-3; cdr3_length: 18; d_call: TRBD1
cdr3_aa: CASSLRGGSYNEQFF; j_call: TRBJ2-1; clone_size: .; v_call: TRBV13; cdr3_length: 15; d_call: TRBD2
cdr3_aa: CASSFVLKTGELFF; j_call: TRBJ2-2; clone_size: .; v_call: TRBV11-2; cdr3_length: 14; d_call: .
cdr3_aa: CAISEPLAGGLNEQFF; j_call: TRBJ2-1; clone_size: once; v_call: TRBV10-3; cdr3_length: 16; d_call: TRBD2
cdr3_aa: CAIKSPIYEQYF; j_call: TRBJ2-7; clone_size: .; v_call: TRBV6-4; cdr3_length: 12; d_call: .
cdr3_aa: CASSVVGGYNEQFF; j_call: TRBJ2-1; clone_size: few; v_call: TRBV9; cdr3_length: 14; d_call: .
cdr3_aa: CASSVFYEQYF; j_call: TRBJ2-7; clone_size: .; v_call: TRBV28; cdr3_length: 11; d_call: .
cdr3_aa: CASSLNRGQRNTIYF; j_call: TRBJ1-3; clone_size: once; v_call: TRBV7-6; cdr3_length: 15; d_call: .
cdr3_aa: CASTGQATDTQYF; j_call: TRBJ2-3; clone_size: .; v_call: TRBV2; cdr3_length: 13; d_call: TRBD1
cdr3_aa: CASTSGGNTEAFF; j_call: TRBJ1-1; clone_size: .; v_call: TRBV5-4; cdr3_length: 13; d_call: TRBD1
cdr3_aa: CASSRGRLYGYTF; j_call: TRBJ1-2; clone_size: .; v_call: TRBV9; cdr3_length: 13; d_call: .
cdr3_aa: CASSSYRRGEGAFF; j_call: TRBJ1-1; clone_size: .; v_call: TRBV25-1; cdr3_length: 14; d_call: .
cdr3_aa: CASSQGRGSTGNTIYF; j_call: TRBJ1-3; clone_size: .; v_call: TRBV4-1; cdr3_length: 16; d_call: .
cdr3_aa: CASSLGASGSYEQYF; j_call: TRBJ2-7; clone_size: .; v_call: TRBV28; cdr3_length: 15; d_call: TRBD2
cdr3_aa: CASSPGQNTGELFF; j_call: TRBJ2-2; clone_size: .; v_call: TRBV7-7; cdr3_length: 14; d_call: .
cdr3_aa: CASSRLGGWDGYTF; j_call: TRBJ1-2; clone_size: .; v_call: TRBV5-4; cdr3_length: 14; d_call: TRBD1
cdr3_aa: CASSAQGARGRETQYF; j_call: TRBJ2-5; clone_size: once; v_call: TRBV27; cdr3_length: 16; d_call: TRBD1
cdr3_aa: CASSLYTNLHEQYF; j_call: TRBJ2-7; clone_size: .; v_call: TRBV5-6; cdr3_length: 14; d_call: .
cdr3_aa: CARSIPPPSETQYF; j_call: TRBJ2-5; clone_size: .; v_call: TRBV6-6; cdr3_length: 14; d_call: .
cdr3_aa: CASSTTGSGTGYGYTF; j_call: TRBJ1-2; clone_size: .; v_call: TRBV19; cdr3_length: 16; d_call: TRBD1
cdr3_aa: CASTRGTGPTGYTF; j_call: TRBJ1-2; clone_size: .; v_call: TRBV9; cdr3_length: 14; d_call: TRBD1
cdr3_aa: CASSSTGIVSGANVLTF; j_call: TRBJ2-6; clone_size: .; v_call: TRBV28; cdr3_length: 17; d_call: TRBD1
cdr3_aa: CASSYPTNYGYTF; j_call: TRBJ1-2; clone_size: .; v_call: TRBV6-5; cdr3_length: 13; d_call: .
cdr3_aa: CASSPGPTGEQYF; j_call: TRBJ2-7; clone_size: .; v_call: TRBV5-5; cdr3_length: 13; d_call: .
cdr3_aa: CASQNKGRGKNIQYF; j_call: TRBJ2-4; clone_size: .; v_call: TRBV6-6; cdr3_length: 15; d_call: .